The 4 T cell receptor beta chains listed next were all sequenced from one sample in a study of cytomegalovirus exposure and HLA in healthy donors. Primers included in the PCR were 60 Vbeta and 13 Jbeta primers. The method was immunoSEQ multiplex PCR; TCRdb's version includes in-frame clones alone and lacks a portion of them. Among about 300,000 clones listed, about nine tenths were seen once. Source material: PBMCs. These TCRs come from a man aged 40-50 years in good health and CMV-seropositive.

The V call is TRBV7-3, the J call TRBJ2-7; 8 nucleotides line up with TRBD1. This CDR3 is built from 14 residues. V trimming: 5 bases; J trimming: 7 bases; junction bases outside the gene matches: 10. Germline values: CDR1 SGHTA, CDR2 FQGTGA. Written as DNA, the CDR3 is TGTGCCAGCAGCCCGGGGACAGGAGCGGGTGAGCAGTACTTC. Translated: CASSPGTGAGEQYF.

V gene TRBV7-9 combines with J gene TRBJ2-7; D not resolved. The CDR3 loop spans 10 amino acids. The germline V gene has CDR1 SEHNR and CDR2 FQNEAQ (reference sequence). The ends were cut back, 5 bases at V and 7 bases at J, with 6 bases in the middle. The CDR3: CASSPLEQYF. DNA of the CDR3: TGTGCCAGCAGCCCCCTTGAGCAGTACTTC.

The V gene is TRBV5-1, the J gene TRBJ2-5; D possibly corresponds to TRBD1 (5 bases). CDR1 is SGHRS and CDR2 is YFSETQ in the germline V gene. The CDR3 length is 13 residues. V gave up 4 bases and J gave up 2 bases, with 9 bases separating them. CDR3 protein: CASSMTVQETQYF. CDR3 nucleotides: TGCGCCAGCAGCATGACAGTACAAGAGACCCAGTACTTC.

Here the CDR3 reads CASNVRDRGNQETQYF. CDR3 nucleotides: TGTGCCAGCAACGTGAGGGACAGGGGAAACCAAGAGACCCAGTACTTC. The chain employs TRBV28 and TRBJ2-5, with TRBD1 identical over 10 bases. The CDR3 runs to 16 residues. Germline V gene sequence: CDR1 MDHEN, CDR2 SYDVKM. The V segment lost 7 bases and the J segment 0 bases; nucleotides outside the gene matches: 8.